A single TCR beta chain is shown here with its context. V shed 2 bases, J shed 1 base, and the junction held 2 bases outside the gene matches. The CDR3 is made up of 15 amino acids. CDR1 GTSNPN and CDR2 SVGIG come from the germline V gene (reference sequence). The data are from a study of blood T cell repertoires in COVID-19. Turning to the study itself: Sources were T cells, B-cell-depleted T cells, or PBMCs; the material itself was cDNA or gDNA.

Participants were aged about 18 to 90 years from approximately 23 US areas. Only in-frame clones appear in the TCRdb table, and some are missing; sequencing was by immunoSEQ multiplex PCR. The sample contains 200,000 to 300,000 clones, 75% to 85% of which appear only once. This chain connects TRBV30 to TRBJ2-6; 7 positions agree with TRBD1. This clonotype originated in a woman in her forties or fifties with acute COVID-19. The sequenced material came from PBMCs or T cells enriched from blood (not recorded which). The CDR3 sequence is CAWSRQGSGANVLTF. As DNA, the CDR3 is TGTGCCTGGAGTCGACAGGGATCTGGGGCCAACGTCCTGACTTTC. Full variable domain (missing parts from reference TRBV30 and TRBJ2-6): SQTIHQWPATLVQPVGSPLSLECTVEGTSNPNLYWYRQAAGRGLQLLFYSVGIGQISSEVPQNLSASRPQDRQFILSSKKLLLSDSGFYLCAWSRQGSGANVLTFGAGSRLTVL.